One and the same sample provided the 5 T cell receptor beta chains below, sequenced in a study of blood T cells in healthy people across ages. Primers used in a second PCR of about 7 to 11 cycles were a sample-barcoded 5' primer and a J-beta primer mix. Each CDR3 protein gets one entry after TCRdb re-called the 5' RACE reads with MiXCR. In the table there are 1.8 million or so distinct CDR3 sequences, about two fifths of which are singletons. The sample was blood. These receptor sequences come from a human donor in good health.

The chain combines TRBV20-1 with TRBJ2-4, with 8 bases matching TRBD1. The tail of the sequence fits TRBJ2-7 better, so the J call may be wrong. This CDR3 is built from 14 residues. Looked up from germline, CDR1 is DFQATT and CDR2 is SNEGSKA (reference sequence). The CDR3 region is CSARNDRGEYEQYF. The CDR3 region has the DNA TGCAGTGCCAGGAACGACAGGGGTGAATACGAGCAGTACTTC.

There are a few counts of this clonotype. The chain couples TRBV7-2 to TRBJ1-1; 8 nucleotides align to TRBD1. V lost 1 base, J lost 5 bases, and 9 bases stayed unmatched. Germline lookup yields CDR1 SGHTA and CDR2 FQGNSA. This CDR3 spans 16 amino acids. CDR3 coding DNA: TGTGCCAGCAGCTTAGTTGGAGGGCAGGGGGCTACTGAAGCTTTCTTT. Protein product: CASSLVGGQGATEAFF.

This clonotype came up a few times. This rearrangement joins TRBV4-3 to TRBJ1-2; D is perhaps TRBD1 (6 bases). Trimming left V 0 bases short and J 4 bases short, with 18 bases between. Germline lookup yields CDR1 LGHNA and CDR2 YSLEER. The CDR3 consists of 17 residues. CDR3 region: CASSQDGGADLIYGYTF. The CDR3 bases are TGCGCCAGCAGCCAAGATGGGGGGGCAGACCTTATCTATGGCTACACCTTC.

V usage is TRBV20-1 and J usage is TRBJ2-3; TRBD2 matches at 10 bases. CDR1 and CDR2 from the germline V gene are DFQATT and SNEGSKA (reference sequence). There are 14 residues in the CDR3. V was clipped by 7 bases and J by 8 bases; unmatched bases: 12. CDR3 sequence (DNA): TGCAGTGAACTAGCGGGAAGAAAGGGGATTACGCAGTATTTT. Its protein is CSELAGRKGITQYF.

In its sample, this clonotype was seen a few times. CDR3 protein: CASTPDRGRYTF. The CDR3 DNA is TGTGCCAGCACCCCGGACAGGGGACGCTACACCTTC. V gene TRBV12-3 or TRBV12-4 combines with J gene TRBJ1-2; 9 bases are a match to TRBD1. The CDR3 runs 12 residues. V was pared by 7 bases and J by 9 bases, with 6 bases of the junction left unmatched.